The entry that follows covers one T cell receptor (beta chain) sequence. There are 14 residues in the CDR3. Germline loops: CDR1 MNHEY, CDR2 SVGAGI. Deletions cut 6 bases from V and 5 bases from J, with 14 bases between. These data come from a study of cytomegalovirus exposure and HLA in healthy donors. The PCR was carried out with 60 Vbeta primers and 13 Jbeta primers. Sequencing was performed with immunoSEQ multiplex PCR; in TCRdb, only in-frame clones are kept and a portion is missing. The sample totals some 130,000 clones. The source material was PBMCs. The chain joins TRBV6-5 to TRBJ2-1; D perhaps matches TRBD2 (5 bases). The origin of this receptor is an older woman in good health and CMV-seronegative. The chain's CDR3 is CASSPWTGNNEQFF. CDR3 in DNA: TGTGCCAGCAGCCCTTGGACTGGAAACAATGAGCAGTTCTTC.